This entry lists 21 T cell receptor beta chains sequenced from one sample in a study of tumor and adjacent non-tumor tissue in lung cancer. RNA was extracted from bulk tissue without any cell sorting. Three rounds of nested PCR, following a modified ARM-PCR protocol, produced the TCRbeta library. TCRdb called the multiplex PCR reads again in MiXCR, with one record for every CDR3 protein. This table has around 210,000 distinct CDR3 sequences, over 55% appearing once. The sample was lung tumor tissue. The receptor set was obtained from a man between 60 and 75 years old with non-small cell lung cancer.

This chain joins TRBV6-5 and TRBJ1-2, with D uncertain. In germline, CDR1 is MNHEY, CDR2 SVGAGI. Trimming shortened V by 4 bases and J by 14 bases, and 23 bases separated the two germline ends. CDR3 length equals 14 residues. CDR3 coding DNA: TGTGCCAGCAGTTCCCTAGCCGATCCCAAGGACTATACCTTC. Its protein is CASSSLADPKDYTF.

Points on this clonotype: The CDR3 does not end in the conserved phenylalanine or tryptophan, so this is likely a read error. No DNA is shown, since the ends of the CDR3 on it are uncertain; the CDR3 is the one TCRdb lists. This chain joins TRBV11-3 and TRBJ2-1. Including both end residues, the CDR3 is 11 amino acids long. Germline CDR1 is SGHNT and CDR2 is YENEEA. Here the CDR3 reads CASSLERELFY.

The chain uses TRBV20-1 and TRBJ1-6; D gene ambiguous. This CDR3 region has 17 residues. V lost 3 bases and J 0 bases, leaving 15 bases between the germline ends. Germline V gene sequence: CDR1 DFQATT, CDR2 SNEGSKA (reference sequence). The CDR3 is CSARDAGKSSYNSPLHF. Here the CDR3 DNA reads TGCAGTGCTAGGGACGCTGGGAAGAGCTCCTATAATTCACCCCTCCACTTT.

Remarks on this clonotype: Compared with germline, one end of the junction differs, possibly owing to a read error. The chain employs TRBV5-6 and TRBJ2-4; tentative D call: TRBD1 (6 bases). CDR1 SGHDT and CDR2 YYEEEE come from the germline V gene. The CDR3 runs to 12 residues. CDR3 loop: CANSPLQGVQYF. The DNA for the CDR3 is TGTGCCAACAGCCCACTACAGGGTGTTCAATACTTC.

Regarding this clonotype: One base away lies a much larger clone, so this may be a sequencing read error. The chain has TRBV12-3 or TRBV12-4 and TRBJ2-3, with D hard to call. The CDR3 runs to 11 residues. This chain's CDR3 is CDSSLTGAQYF. The CDR3 bases are TGTGACAGCAGTTTAACCGGTGCGCAGTATTTT.

Concerning this clonotype itself: At one of its ends the junction is not consistent with the germline gene, which may arise from a read error. The chain couples TRBV20-1 to TRBJ2-3, with 7 bases lining up with TRBD1. The CDR3 has 16 amino acids. Germline V gives CDR1 DFQATT, CDR2 SNEGSKA (reference sequence). The CDR3 reads CGAQPHTGVSTDTQYF. The CDR3 nucleotides read TGCGGTGCCCAGCCTCACACAGGGGTTAGCACAGATACGCAGTATTTT.

On this clonotype itself: A much larger clone lies one base from this, so it may be a read error. The chain employs TRBV5-5 and TRBJ1-5, with unresolved D. This CDR3 has 14 amino acids. Germline assignment: CDR1 SGHKS and CDR2 YYEKEE (reference sequence). The CDR3 reads CAGSSSGVNQPQHF. Written as DNA, the CDR3 is TGTGCCGGCAGCTCCTCAGGAGTAAATCAGCCCCAGCATTTT.

As concerns this clonotype: A much larger clonotype is one base distant, so this may be a read error. V and J are TRBV20-1 and TRBJ1-1; D is undetermined. The V gene's germline CDR1 is DFQATT and CDR2 SNEGSKA (reference sequence). The CDR3 is 14 amino acids. Trimming took 2 bases from V and 1 from J, leaving 11 bases between them. The CDR3 protein is CSARPLRRNTEAFF. CDR3 DNA sequence: TGCAGTGCTAGACCCCTGCGGAGGAACACTGAAGCTTTCTTT.

Note on this clonotype: The junction departs from the called germline gene at one end, perhaps through a read error. CDR3 DNA sequence: TGTGCCAGTAACTCCGGGACGGCACAAGATGGCCACACCTTC. This encodes CASNSGTAQDGHTF. This chain joins TRBV11-2 and TRBJ1-2; the D gene is possibly TRBD1 (5 bases). This CDR3 spans 14 amino acids. Germline-derived CDR1 and CDR2 are SGHAT and FQNNGV.

This clonotype was seen a few times. The rearrangement uses TRBV6-6 and TRBJ2-1; 8 bases fit TRBD2. There are 14 residues in the CDR3. V trimming: 6 bases; J trimming: 4 bases; junction bases outside the gene matches: 5. Germline CDR1 reads MNHNY; CDR2 reads SVGAGI (reference sequence). Here the CDR3 DNA reads TGTGCCAGCAGCAGCGGGAGCTCATACAATGAGCAGTTCTTC. Amino acids: CASSSGSSYNEQFF.

V usage is TRBV11-3 and J usage is TRBJ1-6; D remains unclear. The CDR3 is made up of 15 amino acids. CDR1 is SGHNT, CDR2 YENEEA, per germline. V gave up 7 bases and J gave up 8 bases, with 18 bases separating them. CDR3 sequence reads: CASIPAMVIDSPLHF. CDR3 coding DNA: TGTGCCAGCATCCCAGCTATGGTGATTGATTCACCCCTCCACTTT.

With respect to this clonotype: Germline is not matched at one junction end, which may reflect a read error. The V and J genes are TRBV28 and TRBJ2-7; no clear D. Germline V gene data show CDR1 as MDHEN and CDR2 as SYDVKM. The CDR3 has 15 amino acids. DNA for the CDR3: TGTGCCAGCATGGGGTCAAATCTGGGGTACGGCGAGCAGTACTTT. This encodes CASMGSNLGYGEQYF.

Remarks on this clonotype: It may be a read error: a sequence one base away is much more abundant. This rearrangement joins TRBV12-3 or TRBV12-4 to TRBJ1-3; a possible D gene is TRBD1 (5 bases). The CDR3 spans 14 residues. The CDR3 spells CVSSRQISGNTIYF. The CDR3, as DNA: TGTGTCAGCAGCCGACAGATCTCTGGAAACACCATATATTTT.

With respect to this clonotype: One end of the junction varies from germline; a read error may be responsible. The CDR3 coding sequence is TGCAGTGCTAGACCTCTCGACAGGGGGGGAACTAATGGAAAACTGTTTTTT. This gives the protein CSARPLDRGGTNGKLFF. This chain joins TRBV20-1 and TRBJ1-4; 9 bases align to TRBD1. There are 17 residues in the CDR3. Germline loops: CDR1 DFQATT, CDR2 SNEGSKA (reference sequence).

As to this clonotype: One end of the junction is discordant with germline, which a read error may explain. V and J are TRBV12-3 or TRBV12-4 and TRBJ2-6; TRBD1 matches at 7 bases. CDR3 length equals 19 residues. CDR3 residues: CAISFRNRDSPSGANVLTF. CDR3 DNA: TGTGCCATCAGTTTCCGTAACCGGGACAGTCCCTCTGGGGCCAACGTCCTGACTTTC.

The chain combines TRBV4-3 with TRBJ1-2; TRBD1 matches at 10 bases. Germline lookup yields CDR1 LGHNA and CDR2 YSLEER. V lost 6 bases, J lost 11 bases, and 12 bases stayed unmatched. This CDR3 is 14 amino acids long. The CDR3 sequence: CASSQPWTGGGYTF. For the CDR3, the DNA is TGCGCCAGCAGTCAACCCTGGACAGGGGGTGGTTACACCTTC.

As to this clonotype: Germline is not matched at one junction end, which may reflect a read error. V is TRBV10-3 and J is TRBJ2-5; TRBD2 agrees at 9 bases. The germline V gene has CDR1 ENHRY and CDR2 SYGVKD. The CDR3 runs to 15 residues. The CDR3 reads CASRRGLADQETRYF. As DNA, the CDR3 is TGTGCCTCGAGGAGGGGACTAGCTGATCAAGAGACCCGGTACTTC.

This clonotype has a handful of counts. This rearrangement joins TRBV20-1 to TRBJ2-3; perhaps TRBD2 as D (7 bases). Trimming left V 3 bases short and J 3 bases short, with 13 bases between. The V gene's germline CDR1 is DFQATT and CDR2 SNEGSKA (reference sequence). CDR3 length equals 14 residues. The CDR3 reads CSASRGGGTDTQYF. In DNA form, the CDR3 reads TGCAGTGCTAGTAGGGGGGGAGGGACAGATACGCAGTATTTT.

Details on this clonotype: A junction end diverges from the germline sequence, so it may reflect a read error. The chain links TRBV6-2 or TRBV6-3 to TRBJ2-2; the match to TRBD1 covers 7 bases. Germline lookup yields CDR1 MNHEY and CDR2 SVGEGT. The CDR3 contains 17 residues. DNA of the CDR3: TGTGCCAGCAGTTACCCACGACAGGGTTCGTACACCGGGGAGCTGCTTTTT. Protein sequence: CASSYPRQGSYTGELLF.

On this clonotype itself: The junction shows a germline mismatch at one end, possibly a read error. The chain links TRBV20-1 to TRBJ2-5; weak D call: TRBD1 (5 bases). The CDR3 has 13 amino acids. CDR1 is DFQATT, CDR2 SNEGSKA, per germline (reference sequence). CDR3 coding DNA: TGCAATGCTAGTCGTGGGGCCAGGGAGACCCAGTACTTC. Translated: CNASRGARETQYF.

A remark on this clonotype: This may be a read error: a much more frequent sequence differs by one nucleotide. The genes are TRBV20-1 and TRBJ2-2, with D perhaps given as TRBD1 or TRBD2 (5 bases each). Germline-derived CDR1 and CDR2 are DFQATT and SNEGSKA (reference sequence). This CDR3 spans 15 amino acids. The CDR3 loop is CRAMRWGRNTGELFF. The CDR3 DNA sequence: TGCAGAGCCATGAGGTGGGGGAGGAACACCGGGGAGCTGTTTTTT.